The T cell receptor (beta chain) under discussion was sequenced for a study of blood T cell repertoires in COVID-19. Study context: Collection of acute and convalescent COVID-19 samples took place in the United States, Italy and Spain. Sources were T cells, B-cell-depleted T cells, or PBMCs; the material itself was cDNA or gDNA.

Per germline, CDR1 MDHEN and CDR2 SYDVKM. The length of the CDR3 is 16 residues. Remarks on this clone: An end of the junction differs from the germline gene, which may be a read error.

In the original processing: From reference gene primer amplification, estimates of nucleated cell counts were derived. Using immunoSEQ multiplex PCR, the repertoire was profiled, and TCRdb retains in-frame clones only, with some absent. V, J and clone size derive from that table, while D and trimming were established from the DNA sequence. In the table there are about 260,000 clones, 83% of which are singletons. The sequence was obtained from a woman aged 50 to 60 who had recovered from COVID-19. The sequencing sample was made of peripheral blood. The V and J genes are TRBV28 and TRBJ2-6; D possibly corresponds to TRBD1 (5 bases). CDR3 coding DNA: TGTGCCAGCAGTGTATGGCAGGGATCTGGGGCCAACGTCCTGACTTTC. Its translation is CASSVWQGSGANVLTF.